The clone carrying this TCR beta chain was detected many times. Its antigen is not identified. This sample was taken from a study of response to subunit inactivated influenza vaccine. One entry per CDR3 protein, called by TCRdb with MiXCR from the RT-PCR reads. The sample lists about 570,000 distinct CDR3 sequences; 10% to 15% were seen once. Study-wide results and caveats: The authors put forward the suggestion that each seasonal influenza vaccination may bring in only a limited number of new T cells.

J gave up 0 bases and V 8 bases, and 8 bases lay outside the gene matches. This CDR3 has 18 residues. V usage is TRBV12-3 or TRBV12-4 and J usage is TRBJ2-1; TRBD2 agrees at 15 bases. The input for sequencing was PBMCs from blood, taken on the day of vaccination. This receptor was identified in a man in his fifties or sixties who received an inactivated influenza vaccine. DNA for the CDR3: TGTGCCAGCCAACATGGGACTAGCGGGGGGCGCTCCTACAATGAGCAGTTCTTC. Protein sequence: CASQHGTSGGRSYNEQFF.